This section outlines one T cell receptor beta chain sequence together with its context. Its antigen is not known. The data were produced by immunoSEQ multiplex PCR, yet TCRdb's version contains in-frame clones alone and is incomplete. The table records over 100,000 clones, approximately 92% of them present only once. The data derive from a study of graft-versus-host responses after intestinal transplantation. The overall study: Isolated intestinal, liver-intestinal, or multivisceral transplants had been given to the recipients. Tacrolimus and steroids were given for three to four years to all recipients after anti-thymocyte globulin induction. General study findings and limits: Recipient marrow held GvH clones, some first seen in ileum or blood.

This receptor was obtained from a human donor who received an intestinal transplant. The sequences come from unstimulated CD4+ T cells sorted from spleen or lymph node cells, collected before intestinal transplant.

CDR3 nucleotide sequence: TGTGCCAGCAGCTCCCGACCAGGAAATGAGCAGTTCTTC. Protein product: CASSSRPGNEQFF. This chain links TRBV7-3 with TRBJ2-1; D is unresolved. Germline CDR1 and CDR2: SGHTA and FQGTGA. This CDR3 has 13 residues. The V and J ends lost 4 bases and 7 bases respectively, with 11 bases between them.